A selection of T cell receptor beta chains follows, all from one sample in a study of cytotoxic CD8 clonotypes in ibrutinib-treated CLL. Here immunoSEQ multiplex PCR was the method, and the copy in TCRdb shows in-frame clones only, minus some. The top ten hold about 27% of the sample, which has about 140,000 clones, approximately 80% seen once. Source: PBMCs, taken after 12 months of ibrutinib treatment. These receptors were obtained from a human donor with chronic lymphocytic leukemia. CDR3s include the opening cysteine and the closing phenylalanine or tryptophan. The order of the fields is D gene, V gene, clone size, J gene, CDR3 protein, CDR3 DNA. A D gene is named only where the DNA matches it firmly. A row's size may be missing; if present it is once, few, many or a size class.

d_gene: TRBD1
v_gene: TRBV27
abundance: -
j_gene: TRBJ2-7
CDR3aa: CASSLKGAPYEQYF
CDR3nt: TGTGCCAGCAGTTTAAAGGGGGCCCCCTACGAGCAGTACTTC

d_gene: TRBD1
v_gene: TRBV5-4
abundance: -
j_gene: TRBJ2-6
CDR3aa: CASRTDRAGANVLTF
CDR3nt: TGTGCCAGCAGAACCGACAGGGCTGGGGCCAACGTCCTGACTTTC

d_gene: -
v_gene: TRBV10-1
abundance: -
j_gene: TRBJ2-7
CDR3aa: CASSEFPGNSYEQYF
CDR3nt: TGCGCCAGCAGTGAGTTTCCGGGAAACTCCTACGAGCAGTACTTC

d_gene: -
v_gene: TRBV19
abundance: once
j_gene: TRBJ2-7
CDR3aa: CASKVAGQSYEQYF
CDR3nt: TGTGCCAGTAAAGTAGCAGGCCAAAGCTACGAGCAGTACTTC

d_gene: -
v_gene: TRBV7-3
abundance: -
j_gene: TRBJ2-2
CDR3aa: CASSLLPDTKTGELFF
CDR3nt: TGTGCCAGCAGCTTGTTACCTGACACGAAAACCGGGGAGCTGTTTTTT

d_gene: -
v_gene: TRBV30
abundance: few
j_gene: TRBJ2-2
CDR3aa: CAWSDLVAGELFF
CDR3nt: TGTGCCTGGAGTGATCTGGTCGCCGGGGAGCTGTTTTTT

d_gene: -
v_gene: TRBV5-6
abundance: -
j_gene: TRBJ2-7
CDR3aa: CASSFPGRGSYEQYF
CDR3nt: TGTGCCAGCAGCTTTCCGGGACGGGGGTCCTACGAGCAGTACTTC

d_gene: TRBD1
v_gene: TRBV7-2
abundance: -
j_gene: TRBJ1-1
CDR3aa: CASSQRGGRFTEAFF
CDR3nt: TGTGCCAGCAGCCAACGAGGGGGCAGATTTACTGAAGCTTTCTTT

d_gene: TRBD2
v_gene: TRBV19
abundance: -
j_gene: TRBJ2-5
CDR3aa: CASSPGLAGATQYF
CDR3nt: TGTGCCAGTAGTCCCGGACTAGCTGGAGCGACCCAGTACTTC

d_gene: TRBD2
v_gene: TRBV5-4
abundance: -
j_gene: TRBJ2-7
CDR3aa: CASSLSGGYEQYF
CDR3nt: TGTGCCAGCAGCCTTAGCGGGGGTTACGAGCAGTACTTC

d_gene: -
v_gene: TRBV20-1
abundance: -
j_gene: TRBJ2-7
CDR3aa: CSANVGYEQYF
CDR3nt: TGCAGTGCTAATGTGGGATACGAGCAGTACTTC

d_gene: -
v_gene: TRBV5-8
abundance: -
j_gene: TRBJ1-1
CDR3aa: CASSFWTSNTEAFF
CDR3nt: TGTGCCAGCAGCTTTTGGACTTCGAACACTGAAGCTTTCTTT

d_gene: TRBD2
v_gene: TRBV27
abundance: -
j_gene: TRBJ2-7
CDR3aa: CASRPLAGPYEQYF
CDR3nt: TGTGCCAGCAGGCCACTAGCGGGACCCTACGAGCAGTACTTC

d_gene: TRBD1
v_gene: TRBV6-5
abundance: -
j_gene: TRBJ1-2
CDR3aa: CASGITGTGVRGYTF
CDR3nt: TGTGCCAGCGGAATTACCGGGACAGGGGTCCGTGGCTACACCTTC

d_gene: -
v_gene: TRBV7-9
abundance: once
j_gene: TRBJ1-1
CDR3aa: CASSLGAFEAFF
CDR3nt: TGTGCCAGCAGCCTGGGGGCTTTTGAAGCTTTCTTT

d_gene: TRBD1
v_gene: TRBV19
abundance: -
j_gene: TRBJ1-1
CDR3aa: CASIVGTGGNTEAFF
CDR3nt: TGTGCCAGTATAGTAGGGACAGGGGGGAACACTGAAGCTTTCTTT

d_gene: -
v_gene: TRBV29-1
abundance: -
j_gene: TRBJ1-1
CDR3aa: CSVHRGSTVEAFF
CDR3nt: TGCAGCGTCCATAGGGGTTCGACGGTCGAAGCTTTCTTT

d_gene: -
v_gene: TRBV7-2
abundance: -
j_gene: TRBJ2-3
CDR3aa: CASSIRQVVDTQYF
CDR3nt: TGTGCCAGCAGCATACGACAGGTGGTAGATACGCAGTATTTT

d_gene: -
v_gene: TRBV10-2
abundance: -
j_gene: TRBJ1-2
CDR3aa: CASSTGPGGYTF
CDR3nt: TGCGCCAGCAGTACAGGGCCAGGAGGCTACACCTTC

d_gene: -
v_gene: TRBV19
abundance: many
j_gene: TRBJ1-2
CDR3aa: CASTVAGNLPSGYTF
CDR3nt: TGTGCCAGTACGGTAGCAGGGAATTTACCATCTGGCTACACCTTC

d_gene: -
v_gene: TRBV29-1
abundance: -
j_gene: TRBJ1-5
CDR3aa: CSFRQDRNQPQHF
CDR3nt: TGCAGCTTCCGACAGGACAGAAATCAGCCCCAGCATTTT

d_gene: -
v_gene: TRBV28
abundance: -
j_gene: TRBJ1-2
CDR3aa: CASSLFGTTSGYTF
CDR3nt: TGTGCCAGCAGTTTATTTGGGACGACGAGCGGCTACACCTTC

d_gene: -
v_gene: TRBV4-2
abundance: few
j_gene: TRBJ1-1
CDR3aa: CASSQAVTATAFF
CDR3nt: TGTGCCAGCAGCCAAGCGGTTACAGCCACAGCTTTCTTT

d_gene: -
v_gene: TRBV7-2
abundance: once
j_gene: TRBJ2-5
CDR3aa: CASSSFPRGPETQYF
CDR3nt: TGTGCCAGCAGCTCCTTCCCCCGGGGCCCGGAGACCCAGTACTTC